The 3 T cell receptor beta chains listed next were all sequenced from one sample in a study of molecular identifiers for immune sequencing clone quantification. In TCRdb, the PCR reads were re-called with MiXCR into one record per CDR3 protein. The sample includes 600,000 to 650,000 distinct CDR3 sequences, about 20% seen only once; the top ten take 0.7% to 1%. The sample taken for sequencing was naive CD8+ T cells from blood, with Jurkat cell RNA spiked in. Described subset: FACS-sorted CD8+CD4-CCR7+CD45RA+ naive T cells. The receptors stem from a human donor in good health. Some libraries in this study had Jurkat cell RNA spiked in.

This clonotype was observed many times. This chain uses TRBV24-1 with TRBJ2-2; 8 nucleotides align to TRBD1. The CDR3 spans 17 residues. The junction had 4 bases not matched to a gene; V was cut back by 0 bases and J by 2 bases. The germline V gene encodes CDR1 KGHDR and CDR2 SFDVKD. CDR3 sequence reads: CATSDLPQGDNTGELFF. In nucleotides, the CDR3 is TGTGCCACCAGTGATTTGCCACAGGGGGATAACACCGGGGAGCTGTTTTTT.

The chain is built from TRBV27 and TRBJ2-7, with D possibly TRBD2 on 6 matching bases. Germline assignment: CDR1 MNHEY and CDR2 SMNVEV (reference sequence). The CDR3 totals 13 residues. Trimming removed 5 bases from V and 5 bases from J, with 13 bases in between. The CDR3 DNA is TGTGCCAGCAGTCTGGGAGGCTTTCACGAGCAGTACTTC. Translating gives CASSLGGFHEQYF.

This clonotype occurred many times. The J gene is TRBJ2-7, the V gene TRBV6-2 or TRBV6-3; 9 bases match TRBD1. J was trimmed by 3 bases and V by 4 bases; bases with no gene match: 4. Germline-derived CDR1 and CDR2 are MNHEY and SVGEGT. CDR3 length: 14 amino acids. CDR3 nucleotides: TGTGCCAGCAGTTTCACGGGACAGGGCTACGAGCAGTACTTC. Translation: CASSFTGQGYEQYF.